The clone carrying this T cell receptor beta chain appeared a single time. Its antigen is as yet unknown. Original analysis: For the immunoSEQ data, sequences were junction-only without quality scores, so filtering differed. The method was immunoSEQ multiplex PCR; TCRdb's version includes in-frame clones alone and lacks a portion of them. The V and J calls and clone size are taken from that table; D and trimming were inferred from the DNA. The profile shows 1,400,000 or so clones, 97% to 99% of them singletons. Recent acute infections and vaccinations were absent in the healthy HIV-negative adult donors. This specimen belongs to a study of shared clonotypes between healthy human individuals. Study-wide points: With few donors, the genetic and exposure-history diversity represented was limited. Larger estimated richness was generally seen in naive subsets than in memory subsets.

Germline V gene data show CDR1 as SGHAT and CDR2 as FQDESV (reference sequence). The CDR3 length is 16 residues. The junction had 8 bases not matched to a gene; V was cut back by 4 bases and J by 1 base. This sequence was found in a man in his thirties or forties in good health. Sequences were obtained from naive CD4+ T cells sorted from blood. The subset denotes: CD45RA+ positively selected. The chain links TRBV11-1 to TRBJ2-7, with 9 bases aligning to TRBD1. CDR3 in DNA: TGTGCCAGCAGCTGGGACCGGGACAGGGATTCCTACGAGCAGTACTTC. It codes for CASSWDRDRDSYEQYF.